This T cell receptor (beta chain) was sequenced for a study of identical twins. Whole-study results and caveats: Out-of-frame alpha sequences common to twins were enriched for low generation probability.

Concerning this clonotype: Its antigen is currently unknown.

Deletions cut 7 bases from V and 6 bases from J, with 16 bases between. Germline CDR1 is MNHEY and CDR2 is SVGEGT. This CDR3 is built from 14 residues. TCRdb reprocessed the 5' RACE reads with MiXCR, giving one entry per CDR3 protein. Of roughly 720,000 distinct CDR3 sequences in the sample, 15% to 20% are singletons; the top ten hold less than 15%. In addition, the sample was reused for a study of T cells expressing NK-cell markers. That work states: Seven of the eight sequenced donors were classified as HCMV-seropositive, and one was classified as seronegative. These clonotypes, the leaders elsewhere, also led the CD3+CD56-NKG2C+ fraction in a handful of donors.

The TCR sequence derives from a woman aged 18 to 35 in good health. This rearrangement joins TRBV6-2 or TRBV6-3 to TRBJ2-1; tentatively, D is TRBD2 (6 bases). Sequencing was carried out using PBMCs. This CDR3 reads CASTIGGISNEQFF. CDR3 nucleotides: TGTGCCAGCACCATCGGGGGTATCAGCAATGAGCAGTTCTTC.